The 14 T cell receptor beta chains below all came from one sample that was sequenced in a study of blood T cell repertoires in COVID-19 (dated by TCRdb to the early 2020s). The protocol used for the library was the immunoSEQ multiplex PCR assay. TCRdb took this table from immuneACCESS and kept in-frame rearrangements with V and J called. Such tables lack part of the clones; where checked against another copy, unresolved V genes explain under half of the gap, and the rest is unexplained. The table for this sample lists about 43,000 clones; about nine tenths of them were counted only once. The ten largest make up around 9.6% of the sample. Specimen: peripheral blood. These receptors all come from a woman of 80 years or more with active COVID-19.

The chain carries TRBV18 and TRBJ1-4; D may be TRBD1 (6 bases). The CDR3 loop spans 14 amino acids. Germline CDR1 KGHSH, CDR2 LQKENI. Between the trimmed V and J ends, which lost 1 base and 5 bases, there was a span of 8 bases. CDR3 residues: CASSPQGGNEKLFF. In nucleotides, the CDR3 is TGTGCCAGCTCACCACAGGGGGGGAATGAAAAACTGTTTTTT.

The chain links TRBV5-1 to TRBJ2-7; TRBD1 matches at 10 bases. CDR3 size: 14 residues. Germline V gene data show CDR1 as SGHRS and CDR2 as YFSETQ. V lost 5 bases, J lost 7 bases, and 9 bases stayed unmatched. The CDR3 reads CASSPGTGATEQYF. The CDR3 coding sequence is TGCGCCAGCAGTCCCGGGACAGGGGCGACAGAGCAGTACTTC.

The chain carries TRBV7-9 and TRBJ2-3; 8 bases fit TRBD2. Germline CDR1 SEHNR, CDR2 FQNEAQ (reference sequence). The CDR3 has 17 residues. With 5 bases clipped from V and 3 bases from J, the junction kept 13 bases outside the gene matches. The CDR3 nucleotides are TGTGCCAGCAGCCCCGGGCAGGTAGCGGGGTGGACAGATACGCAGTATTTT. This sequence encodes CASSPGQVAGWTDTQYF.

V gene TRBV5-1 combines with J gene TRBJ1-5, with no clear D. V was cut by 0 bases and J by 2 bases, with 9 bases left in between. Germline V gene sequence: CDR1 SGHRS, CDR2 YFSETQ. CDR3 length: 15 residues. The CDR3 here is CASSLVPEGNQPQHF. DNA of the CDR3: TGCGCCAGCAGCTTGGTTCCGGAGGGCAATCAGCCCCAGCATTTT.

The CDR3 is CASSSSGQVSTDTQYF. The CDR3 DNA sequence: TGTGCCAGCAGCTCTAGTGGACAGGTTAGCACAGATACGCAGTATTTT. This chain connects TRBV13 to TRBJ2-3, with 7 bases aligning to TRBD1. CDR1 is PRHDT and CDR2 is FYEKMQ in the germline V gene (reference sequence). The J segment lost 0 bases and the V segment lost 4 bases, leaving 7 bases of the junction unmatched. This CDR3 region has 16 residues.

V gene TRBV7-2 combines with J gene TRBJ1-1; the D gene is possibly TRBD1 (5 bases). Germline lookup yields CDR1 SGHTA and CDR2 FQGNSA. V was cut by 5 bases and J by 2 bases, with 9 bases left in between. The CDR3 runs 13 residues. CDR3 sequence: CASSLGANTEAFF. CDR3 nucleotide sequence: TGTGCCAGCAGCCTAGGGGCAAACACTGAAGCTTTCTTT.

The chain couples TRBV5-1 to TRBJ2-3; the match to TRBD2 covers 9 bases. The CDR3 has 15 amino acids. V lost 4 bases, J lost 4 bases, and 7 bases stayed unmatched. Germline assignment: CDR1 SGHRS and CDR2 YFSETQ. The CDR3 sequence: CASSPSGVLPDTQYF. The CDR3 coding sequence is TGCGCCAGCAGCCCTAGCGGGGTTCTACCAGATACGCAGTATTTT.

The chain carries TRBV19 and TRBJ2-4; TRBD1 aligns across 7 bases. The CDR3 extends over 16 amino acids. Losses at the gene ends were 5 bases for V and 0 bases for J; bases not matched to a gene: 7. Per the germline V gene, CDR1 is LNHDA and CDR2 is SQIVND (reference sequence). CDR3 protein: CASSSGTAIAKNIQYF. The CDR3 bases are TGTGCCAGTAGTTCCGGGACAGCTATAGCCAAAAACATTCAGTACTTC.

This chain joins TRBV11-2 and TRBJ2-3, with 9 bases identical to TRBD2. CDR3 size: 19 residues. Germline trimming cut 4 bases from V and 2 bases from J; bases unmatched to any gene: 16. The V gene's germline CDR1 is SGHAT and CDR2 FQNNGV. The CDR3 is CASSYHTAGGLLNTDTQYF. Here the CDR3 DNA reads TGTGCCAGCAGCTACCATACAGCGGGGGGCCTTCTAAACACAGATACGCAGTATTTT.

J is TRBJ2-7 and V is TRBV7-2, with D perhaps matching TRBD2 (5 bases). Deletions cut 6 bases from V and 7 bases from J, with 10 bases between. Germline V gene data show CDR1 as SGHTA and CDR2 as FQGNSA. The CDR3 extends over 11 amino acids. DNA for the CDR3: TGTGCCAGCAGTCGGACGGGGGAGCAGTACTTC. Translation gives CASSRTGEQYF.

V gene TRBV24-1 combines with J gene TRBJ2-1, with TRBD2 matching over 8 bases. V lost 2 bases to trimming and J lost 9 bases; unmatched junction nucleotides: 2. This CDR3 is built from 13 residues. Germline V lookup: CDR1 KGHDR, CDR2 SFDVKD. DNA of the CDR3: TGTGCCACCAGTGATTCGGGGGGGAGTGAGCAGTTCTTC. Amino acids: CATSDSGGSEQFF.

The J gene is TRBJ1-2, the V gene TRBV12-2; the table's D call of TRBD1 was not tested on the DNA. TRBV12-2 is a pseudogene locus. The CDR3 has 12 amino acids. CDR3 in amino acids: CASRIPTDGYTF. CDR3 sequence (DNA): TGTGCAAGTCGCATCCCGACAGATGGCTACACCTTC.

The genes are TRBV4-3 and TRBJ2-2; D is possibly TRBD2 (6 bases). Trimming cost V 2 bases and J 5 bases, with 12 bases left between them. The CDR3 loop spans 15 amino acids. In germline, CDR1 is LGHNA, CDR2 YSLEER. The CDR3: CASSQISGRTGELFF. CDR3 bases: TGCGCCAGCAGCCAAATCTCAGGGAGGACCGGGGAGCTGTTTTTT.

The CDR3 DNA follows: TGTGCCAGCAGCCCACAGCGGGGGCCCCAGGGTGAGCAGTTCTTC. Residues: CASSPQRGPQGEQFF. The V call is TRBV9, the J call TRBJ2-1, with 8 bases aligning to TRBD2. Trimming at V came to 4 bases and at J to 9 bases, leaving 12 bases not matched to a gene. This CDR3 has 15 residues. CDR1 is SGDLS and CDR2 is YYNGEE in the germline V gene.